Shown below are 30 T cell receptor beta chains from a single sample sequenced in a study of CD8 T cells in Susac syndrome (dated by TCRdb to about 2019). Libraries were made using the immunoSEQ multiplex PCR assay. RNA was extracted using the RNeasy kit, and roughly 0.5 to 1 microgram was reverse transcribed with random hexamers. TCRdb itself trimmed the public reads at Q25 with fastp, ran MiXCR and retained productive beta chains. CDR3 protein sequences are deduplicated, and each keeps its most common genes and DNA. The sample data list about 130,000 distinct CDR3 sequences, and 95% of these were observed just once. The ten largest clones add up to roughly 0.2% of the sample. The sample was CD8+ T cells from PBMCs. These receptors originate from a human donor with Susac syndrome.

The rearrangement uses TRBV24-1 and TRBJ1-1; no clear D gene. The V gene lost 4 bases and the J gene lost 0 bases, with 8 bases spanning the gap. This CDR3 has 14 amino acids. CDR1 and CDR2 (germline): KGHDR, SFDVKD. This CDR3 reads CATSEGSLNTEAFF. The CDR3 DNA sequence: TGTGCCACCAGTGAGGGCAGCCTGAACACTGAAGCTTTCTTT.

The rearrangement joins TRBV2 to TRBJ1-2; 7 bases agree with TRBD1. Trimming cost V 1 base and J 7 bases; bases outside gene matches: 12. CDR1 and CDR2 from the germline V gene are SNHLY and FYNNEI. The CDR3 covers 16 residues. CDR3 amino acids: CASSEVTGYGSGGYTF. As DNA, the CDR3 is TGTGCCAGCAGTGAAGTGACAGGGTATGGTTCTGGTGGCTACACCTTC.

The CDR3 bases are TGTGCCAGCAGCGGCAGGGATTTCGACGAGCAGTACTTC. Its translation: CASSGRDFDEQYF. The chain is built from TRBV7-8 and TRBJ2-7; a weak D match, TRBD1 (5 bases). V was clipped by 5 bases and J by 5 bases, with 13 bases between them. The CDR3 spans 13 residues. From germline, CDR1 is SGHVS and CDR2 FQNEAQ.

The chain has TRBV14 and TRBJ2-2; 7 bases line up with TRBD2. J lost 4 bases, V lost 0 bases, and 8 bases had no gene match. Germline values: CDR1 SGHDN, CDR2 FVKESK. This CDR3 region has 17 residues. CDR3: CASSQDFGAGVTGELFF. The CDR3 bases are TGTGCCAGCAGCCAAGATTTCGGGGCGGGAGTCACCGGGGAGCTGTTTTTT. Combining the CDR3 with reference TRBV14 and TRBJ2-2 gives the whole variable domain EAGVTQFPSHSVIEKGQTVTLRCDPISGHDNLYWYRRVMGKEIKFLLHFVKESKQDESGMPNNRFLAERTGGTYSTLKVQPAELEDSGVYFCASSQDFGAGVTGELFFGEGSRLTVL.

V is TRBV13 and J is TRBJ1-2; D is unclear. With 3 bases removed from V and 8 bases from J, the gap between germline ends came to 10 bases. This CDR3 is 12 amino acids long. Germline assignment: CDR1 PRHDT and CDR2 FYEKMQ (reference sequence). DNA of the CDR3: TGTGCCAGCAGCTTTTTGGATGAAGGCTACACCTTC. It codes for CASSFLDEGYTF.

This rearrangement joins TRBV30 to TRBJ2-5; a weak D match, TRBD2 (6 bases). CDR1 is GTSNPN, CDR2 SVGIG, per germline (reference sequence). CDR3 size: 13 residues. The V end lost 1 base, the J end lost 9 bases, and 15 bases lay between the germline ends. CDR3 bases: TGTGCCTGGAGTGATGGCGGGATGGGCCCCCAGTACTTC. This gives the protein CAWSDGGMGPQYF.

CDR3 sequence reads: CASSPDVTDTQYF. The CDR3 DNA sequence: TGTGCCAGCAGCCCAGACGTCACAGATACGCAGTATTTT. This rearrangement joins TRBV14 to TRBJ2-3; D is unclear. Trimming left V 4 bases short and J 2 bases short, with 7 bases between. CDR3 length equals 13 residues. Germline lookup yields CDR1 SGHDN and CDR2 FVKESK.

The chain couples TRBV7-2 to TRBJ2-3; 11 bases match TRBD2. The CDR3 consists of 15 residues. After removal of 5 bases from V and 7 bases from J, the junction contained 8 bases not matched to a gene. Looked up from germline, CDR1 is SGHTA and CDR2 is FQGNSA. CDR3: CASSQTSGAVHTQYF. The CDR3 DNA reads as TGTGCCAGCAGCCAGACTAGCGGGGCCGTACATACGCAGTATTTT. The full variable domain, completed using reference TRBV7-2 and TRBJ2-3, is GAGVSQSPSNKVTEKGKDVELRCDPISGHTALYWYRQSLGQGLEFLIYFQGNSAPDKSGLPSDRFSAERTGGSVSTLTIQRTQQEDSAVYLCASSQTSGAVHTQYFGPGTRLTVL.

This clonotype has more than one count but fewer than ten. V usage is TRBV3-1 and J usage is TRBJ2-1; D gene uncertain. With 4 bases removed from V and 10 bases from J, the gap between germline ends came to 11 bases. Germline-derived CDR1 and CDR2 are LGHDT and YNNKEL (reference sequence). The CDR3 is 12 residues long. CDR3 nucleotide sequence: TGTGCCAGCAGCCCTGGGGATGGCGAGCAGTTCTTC. It encodes CASSPGDGEQFF.

The V and J genes are TRBV27 and TRBJ2-1, with 14 nucleotides matching TRBD2. Germline CDR1 reads MNHEY; CDR2 reads SMNVEV (reference sequence). The trim removed 3 bases at V and 7 bases at J, leaving 2 bases unmatched. CDR3 length: 15 residues. CDR3 bases: TGTGCCAGCAGTTTTGGACTAGCGGGAGGTAATGAGCAGTTCTTC. This translates into CASSFGLAGGNEQFF.

The gene calls are TRBV19 and TRBJ2-7; D is unclear. Germline assignment: CDR1 LNHDA and CDR2 SQIVND (reference sequence). The CDR3 has 13 amino acids. V shed 8 bases and J shed 0 bases, with 11 bases lying between them. The CDR3 here is CASVGFSSYEQYF. The CDR3 DNA follows: TGTGCCAGTGTGGGGTTCAGCTCCTACGAGCAGTACTTC. Combining the CDR3 with reference TRBV19 and TRBJ2-7 gives the whole variable domain DGGITQSPKYLFRKEGQNVTLSCEQNLNHDAMYWYRQDPGQGLRLIYYSQIVNDFQKGDIAEGYSVSREKKESFPLTVTSAQKNPTAFYLCASVGFSSYEQYFGPGTRLTVT.

The chain links TRBV20-1 to TRBJ2-3, with TRBD2 matching 12 bases. The CDR3 runs 22 residues. The germline CDR1 and CDR2 sequences are DFQATT and SNEGSKA (reference sequence). J lost 3 bases, V lost 3 bases, and 25 bases had no gene match. CDR3 sequence (DNA): TGCAGTGCTAGTACGGGCATTCAAGGACTAGCGGGATGGTCCGTAGTGACAGATACGCAGTATTTT. It codes for CSASTGIQGLAGWSVVTDTQYF.

The chain couples TRBV15 to TRBJ1-5, with 7 positions matching TRBD1. CDR1 LNHNV and CDR2 YYDKDF come from the germline V gene (reference sequence). The CDR3 spans 13 residues. Trimming removed 9 bases from V and 3 bases from J; junction bases left unmatched: 5. CDR3 amino acids: CATSGGSNQPQHF. The CDR3, as DNA: TGTGCCACGTCAGGGGGGTCCAATCAGCCCCAGCATTTT.

A note on this clonotype: Its ends do not fully match the called genes, so a read error is possible. The genes are TRBV7-7 and TRBJ2-5; D may be TRBD1 or TRBD2 (6 bases each). Germline lookup yields CDR1 SSHAT and CDR2 FNYEAQ (reference sequence). The CDR3 has 15 residues. The CDR3 sequence: CASSLEGGTQETQYF. CDR3 bases: TGTGCTAGCAGCTTAGAGGGGGGTACGCAAGAGACCCAGTACTTC. Complete variable domain (other parts from reference TRBV7-7 and TRBJ2-5): GAGVSQSPRYKVTKRGQDVTLRCDPISSHATLYWYQQALGQGPEFLTYFNYEAQPDKSGLPSDRFSAERPEGSISTLTIQRTEQRDSAMYRCASSLEGGTQETQYFGPGTRLLVL.

This clonotype was seen a single time. The chain is built from TRBV7-9 and TRBJ2-1; perhaps TRBD2 as D (6 bases). CDR3 length: 11 residues. Germline V lookup: CDR1 SEHNR, CDR2 FQNEAQ (reference sequence). Deletions cut 6 bases from V and 9 bases from J, with 9 bases between. The CDR3 DNA reads as TGTGCCAGCAGTACGGGAGTTGAGCAGTTCTTC. Amino acid sequence: CASSTGVEQFF.

V usage is TRBV27 and J usage is TRBJ2-3, with a possible D match to TRBD2 (5 bases). This CDR3 has 15 amino acids. The germline V gene has CDR1 MNHEY and CDR2 SMNVEV (reference sequence). The V gene lost 6 bases and the J gene lost 3 bases, with 16 bases spanning the gap. CDR3 bases: TGTGCCAGCAGCACGGTTGAACGCGGGACAGATACGCAGTATTTT. It codes for CASSTVERGTDTQYF.

This clonotype was seen more than once but under ten times. The chain links TRBV27 to TRBJ2-5; 7 positions match TRBD1. Trimming cost V 4 bases and J 5 bases; bases outside gene matches: 7. The CDR3 runs 14 residues. Germline assignment: CDR1 MNHEY and CDR2 SMNVEV (reference sequence). The CDR3 here is CASSSWDSQETQYF. Written as DNA, the CDR3 is TGTGCCAGCAGTTCATGGGACAGTCAGGAGACCCAGTACTTC.

The rearrangement uses TRBV12-3 or TRBV12-4 and TRBJ1-1; TRBD1 is a possible D gene (5 bases). The CDR3 runs 12 residues. The V end was cut by 2 bases, the J end by 8 bases, with 9 bases between. DNA of the CDR3: TGTGCCAGCAGTTTACAGGGCGCGGAAGCTTTCTTT. It codes for CASSLQGAEAFF.

V is TRBV6-6 and J is TRBJ2-1; 7 nucleotides align to TRBD1. The CDR3 runs 11 residues. CDR1 is MNHNY, CDR2 SVGAGI, per germline (reference sequence). The CDR3 coding sequence is TGTGGAGGGGGCACGGGGAATGAGCAGTTCTTC. The encoded protein is CGGGTGNEQFF.

The V and J genes are TRBV29-1 and TRBJ2-7; maybe TRBD2 (5 bases). This CDR3 is 13 amino acids long. Looked up from germline, CDR1 is SQVTM and CDR2 is ANQGSEA. Deletions cut 0 bases from V and 2 bases from J, with 8 bases between. CDR3 DNA: TGCAGCGTTGAAGACCGGGAAACCTACGAGCAGTACTTC. Translating it yields CSVEDRETYEQYF.

The CDR3, as DNA: TGTGCCAGCAGCACCGGGACCGCCGATGGCTACACCTTC. Encoded protein: CASSTGTADGYTF. The J gene is TRBJ1-2, the V gene TRBV11-2; D may be TRBD1 (5 bases). V was trimmed by 5 bases and J by 6 bases, leaving 13 bases between them. The length of the CDR3 is 13 residues. Germline V gene data show CDR1 as SGHAT and CDR2 as FQNNGV.

The CDR3 sequence is CASSAAGGPHEQFF. CDR3 DNA sequence: TGCGCCAGCAGTGCAGCGGGAGGGCCACATGAGCAGTTCTTC. The chain links TRBV5-1 to TRBJ2-1; TRBD2 aligns across 10 bases. Germline CDR1 SGHRS, CDR2 YFSETQ. This CDR3 is built from 14 residues. V was pared by 5 bases and J by 8 bases, with 7 bases of the junction left unmatched.

The rearrangement joins TRBV3-1 to TRBJ2-1, with 12 positions matching TRBD2. Germline V gene data show CDR1 as LGHDT and CDR2 as YNNKEL (reference sequence). The length of the CDR3 is 16 residues. Trimming took 1 base from V and 9 from J; bases not matched to a gene: 7. The CDR3, as DNA: TGTGCCAGCAGCCAAGTCTCTAGCGGGAGGGACAGTGAGCAGTTCTTC. Translated, it gives CASSQVSSGRDSEQFF.

This clonotype was counted once. The rearrangement uses TRBV29-1 and TRBJ2-1; 7 bases align to TRBD2. The CDR3 runs 14 residues. The V gene's germline CDR1 is SQVTM and CDR2 ANQGSEA. The junction had 5 bases not matched to a gene; V was cut back by 1 base and J by 5 bases. The CDR3 protein is CSVEGEGTNNEQFF. The DNA of the CDR3 is TGCAGCGTTGAAGGGGAGGGGACTAACAATGAGCAGTTCTTC.

This chain uses TRBV15 with TRBJ2-1, with 8 bases aligning to TRBD2. CDR3 size: 16 residues. Germline lookup yields CDR1 LNHNV and CDR2 YYDKDF (reference sequence). Trimming cost V 5 bases and J 7 bases; bases outside gene matches: 13. Here the CDR3 reads CATSAEISGSTNEQFF. The DNA for the CDR3 is TGTGCCACCAGCGCAGAGATAAGCGGGAGTACTAATGAGCAGTTCTTC.

The genes are TRBV9 and TRBJ2-7, with D possibly TRBD1 on 5 matching bases. This CDR3 has 15 residues. Between the trimmed V and J ends, which lost 5 bases and 3 bases, there was a span of 18 bases. Germline values: CDR1 SGDLS, CDR2 YYNGEE. CDR3 coding DNA: TGTGCCAGCAGTACCCGACAAGGGGCAGGCTACGAGCAGTACTTC. Protein: CASSTRQGAGYEQYF.

The chain is built from TRBV20-1 and TRBJ2-1, with TRBD2 matching over 10 bases. Trimming removed 1 base from V and 6 bases from J; junction bases left unmatched: 6. The CDR3 sequence is 15 residues long. The germline V gene encodes CDR1 DFQATT and CDR2 SNEGSKA (reference sequence). The CDR3: CSARGSGRVANEQFF. CDR3 nucleotides: TGCAGTGCTAGAGGAAGCGGGAGGGTCGCCAATGAGCAGTTCTTC.

The chain recombines TRBV4-1 with TRBJ2-2, with 7 bases that match TRBD1. The germline V gene has CDR1 MGHRA and CDR2 YSYEKL. Trimming removed 6 bases from V and 0 bases from J; junction bases left unmatched: 1. This CDR3 region has 14 residues. The CDR3 region is CASRGQTNTGELFF. The CDR3 region has the DNA TGCGCCAGCAGGGGACAGACGAACACCGGGGAGCTGTTTTTT.

J is TRBJ2-7 and V is TRBV7-3, with 8 bases matching TRBD1. J gave up 10 bases and V 3 bases, and 5 bases lay outside the gene matches. Germline V CDR1 and CDR2: SGHTA, FQGTGA. The CDR3 runs to 12 residues. The CDR3 region is CASSFGTGVQYF. In nucleotides, the CDR3 is TGTGCCAGCAGCTTCGGGACAGGCGTTCAGTACTTC.

V gene TRBV27 combines with J gene TRBJ2-7; 9 nucleotides agree with TRBD1. The germline V gene encodes CDR1 MNHEY and CDR2 SMNVEV (reference sequence). The J segment lost 6 bases and the V segment lost 2 bases, leaving 14 bases of the junction unmatched. The CDR3 is 17 residues long. The CDR3 loop reads CASSLVSSGTGFSEQYF. The CDR3 DNA reads TGTGCCAGCAGTTTAGTTTCTTCCGGGACAGGGTTTTCCGAGCAGTACTTC.